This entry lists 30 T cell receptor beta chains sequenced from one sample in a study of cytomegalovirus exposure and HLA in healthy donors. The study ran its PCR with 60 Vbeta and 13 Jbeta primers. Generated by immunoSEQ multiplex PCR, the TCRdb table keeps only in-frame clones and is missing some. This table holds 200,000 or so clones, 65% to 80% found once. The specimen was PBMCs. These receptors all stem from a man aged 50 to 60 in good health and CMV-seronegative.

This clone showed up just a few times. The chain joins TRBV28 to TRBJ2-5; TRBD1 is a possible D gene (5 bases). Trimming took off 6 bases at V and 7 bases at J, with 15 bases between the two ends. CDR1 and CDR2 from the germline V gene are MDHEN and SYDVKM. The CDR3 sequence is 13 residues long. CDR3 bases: TGTGCCAGCAGCCCGACGCGCACAGGGACCCAGTACTTC. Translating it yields CASSPTRTGTQYF.

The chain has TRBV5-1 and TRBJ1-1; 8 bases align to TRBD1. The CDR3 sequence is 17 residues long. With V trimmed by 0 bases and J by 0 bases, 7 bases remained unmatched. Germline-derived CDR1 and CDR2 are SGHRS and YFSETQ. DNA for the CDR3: TGCGCCAGCAGCTTGGGACAGGGGACTCCGATGAACACTGAAGCTTTCTTT. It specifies CASSLGQGTPMNTEAFF. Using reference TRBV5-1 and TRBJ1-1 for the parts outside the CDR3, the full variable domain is KAGVTQTPRYLIKTRGQQVTLSCSPISGHRSVSWYQQTPGQGLQFLFEYFSETQRNKGNFPGRFSGRQFSNSRSEMNVSTLELGDSALYLCASSLGQGTPMNTEAFFGQGTRLTVV.

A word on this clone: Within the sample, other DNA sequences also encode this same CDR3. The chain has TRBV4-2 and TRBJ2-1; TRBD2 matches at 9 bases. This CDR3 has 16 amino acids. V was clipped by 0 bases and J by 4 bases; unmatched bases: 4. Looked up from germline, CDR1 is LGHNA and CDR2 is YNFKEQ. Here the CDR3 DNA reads TGTGCCAGCAGCCAAGATAGCACTAGCGGGTACAATGAGCAGTTCTTC. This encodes CASSQDSTSGYNEQFF.

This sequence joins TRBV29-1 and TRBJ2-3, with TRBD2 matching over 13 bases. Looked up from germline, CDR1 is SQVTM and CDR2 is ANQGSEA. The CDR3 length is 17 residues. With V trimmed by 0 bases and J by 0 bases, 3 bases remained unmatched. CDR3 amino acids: CSVEDWTSGRSTDTQYF. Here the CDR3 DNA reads TGCAGCGTTGAAGACTGGACTAGCGGGAGAAGCACAGATACGCAGTATTTT.

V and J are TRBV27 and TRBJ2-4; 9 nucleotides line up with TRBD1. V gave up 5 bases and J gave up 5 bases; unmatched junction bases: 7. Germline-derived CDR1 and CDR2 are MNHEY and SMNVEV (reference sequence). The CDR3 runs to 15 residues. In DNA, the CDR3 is TGTGCCAGCAGTCCGGGACAGGGTATCGAAAACATTCAGTACTTC. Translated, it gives CASSPGQGIENIQYF.

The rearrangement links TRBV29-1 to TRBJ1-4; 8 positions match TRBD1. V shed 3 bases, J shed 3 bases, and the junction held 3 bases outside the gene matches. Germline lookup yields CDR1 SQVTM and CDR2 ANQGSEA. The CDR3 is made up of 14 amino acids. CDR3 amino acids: CSVDPTGANEKLFF. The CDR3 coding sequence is TGCAGCGTTGATCCGACAGGGGCTAATGAAAAACTGTTTTTT.

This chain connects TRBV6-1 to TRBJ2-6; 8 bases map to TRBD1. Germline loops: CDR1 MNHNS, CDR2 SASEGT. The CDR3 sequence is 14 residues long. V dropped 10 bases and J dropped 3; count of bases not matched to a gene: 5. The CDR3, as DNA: TGTGCCAAGACGGACAGGGTTGGGGCCAACGTCCTGACTTTC. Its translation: CAKTDRVGANVLTF.

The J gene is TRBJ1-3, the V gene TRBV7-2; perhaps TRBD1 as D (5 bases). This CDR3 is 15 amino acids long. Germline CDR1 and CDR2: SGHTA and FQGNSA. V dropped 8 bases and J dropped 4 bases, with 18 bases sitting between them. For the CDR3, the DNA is TGTGCCAGCGGGGCCGACATCTCTGGCGGAAACACCATATATTTT. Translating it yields CASGADISGGNTIYF.

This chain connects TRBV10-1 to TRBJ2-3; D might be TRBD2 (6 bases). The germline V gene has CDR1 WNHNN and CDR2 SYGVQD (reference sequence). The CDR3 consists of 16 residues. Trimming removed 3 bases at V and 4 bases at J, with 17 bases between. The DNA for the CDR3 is TGCGCCAGCAGTGATTCCAGCGGGCAAGCTGCAGATACGCAGTATTTT. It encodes CASSDSSGQAADTQYF.

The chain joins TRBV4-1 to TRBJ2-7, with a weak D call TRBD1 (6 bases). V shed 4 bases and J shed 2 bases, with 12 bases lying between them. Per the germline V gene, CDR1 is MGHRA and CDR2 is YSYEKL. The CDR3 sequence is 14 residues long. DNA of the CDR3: TGCGCCAGCAGCCGCGCAGGGGCCACCTACGAGCAGTACTTC. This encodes CASSRAGATYEQYF.

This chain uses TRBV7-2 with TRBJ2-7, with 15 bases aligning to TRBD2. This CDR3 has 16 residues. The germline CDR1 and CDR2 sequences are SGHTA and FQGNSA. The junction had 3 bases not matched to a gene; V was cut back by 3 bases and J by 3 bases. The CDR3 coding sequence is TGTGCCAGCAGCTTCGGACTAGCGGGAGGGATCTACGAGCAGTACTTC. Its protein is CASSFGLAGGIYEQYF.

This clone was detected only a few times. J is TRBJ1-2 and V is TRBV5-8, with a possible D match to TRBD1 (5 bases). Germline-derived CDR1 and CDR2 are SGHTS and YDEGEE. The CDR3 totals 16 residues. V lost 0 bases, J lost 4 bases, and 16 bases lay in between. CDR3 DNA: TGTGCCAGCAGCTTGGGCTGGGGGGACTTGCCCTATGGCTACACCTTC. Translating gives CASSLGWGDLPYGYTF.

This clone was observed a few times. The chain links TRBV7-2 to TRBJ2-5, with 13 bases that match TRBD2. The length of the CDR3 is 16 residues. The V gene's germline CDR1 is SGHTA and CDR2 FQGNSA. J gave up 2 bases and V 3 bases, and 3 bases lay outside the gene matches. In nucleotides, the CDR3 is TGTGCCAGCAGCTTCCGGACTAGCGGGGGACAAGAGACCCAGTACTTC. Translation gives CASSFRTSGGQETQYF.

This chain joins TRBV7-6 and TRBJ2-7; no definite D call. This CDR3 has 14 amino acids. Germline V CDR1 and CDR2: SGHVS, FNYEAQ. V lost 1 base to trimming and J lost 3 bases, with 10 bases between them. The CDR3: CASSLDGGDYEQYF. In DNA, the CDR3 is TGTGCCAGCAGCTTAGACGGCGGTGACTACGAGCAGTACTTC.

The CDR3 reads CASTQQAYQPQHF. The CDR3 DNA reads as TGTGCCAGTACCCAACAGGCATACCAGCCCCAGCATTTT. The V call is TRBV19, the J call TRBJ1-5, with a tentative D call TRBD1 (5 bases). Deletions cut 7 bases from V and 7 bases from J, with 14 bases between. The CDR3 has 13 amino acids. CDR1 is LNHDA, CDR2 SQIVND, per germline (reference sequence).

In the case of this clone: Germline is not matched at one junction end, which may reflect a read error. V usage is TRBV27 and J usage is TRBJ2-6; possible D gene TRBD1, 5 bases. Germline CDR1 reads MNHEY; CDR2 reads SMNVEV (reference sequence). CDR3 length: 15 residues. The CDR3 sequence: CASSSTNSGANGLTF. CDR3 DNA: TGTGCCAGCAGTTCCACAAACTCTGGGGCCAACGGCCTGACTTTC. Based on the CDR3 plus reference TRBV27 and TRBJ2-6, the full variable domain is EAQVTQNPRYLITVTGKKLTVTCSQNMNHEYMSWYRQDPGLGLRQIYYSMNVEVTDKGDVPEGYKVSRKEKRNFPLILESPSPNQTSLYFCASSSTNSGANGLTFGAGSRLTVL.

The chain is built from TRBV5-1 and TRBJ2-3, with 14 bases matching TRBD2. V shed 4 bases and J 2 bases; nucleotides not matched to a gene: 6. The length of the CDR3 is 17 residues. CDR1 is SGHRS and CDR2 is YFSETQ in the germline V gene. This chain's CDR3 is CASSTGLAGGLTDTQYF. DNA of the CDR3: TGCGCCAGCAGCACAGGACTAGCGGGAGGCCTCACAGATACGCAGTATTTT.

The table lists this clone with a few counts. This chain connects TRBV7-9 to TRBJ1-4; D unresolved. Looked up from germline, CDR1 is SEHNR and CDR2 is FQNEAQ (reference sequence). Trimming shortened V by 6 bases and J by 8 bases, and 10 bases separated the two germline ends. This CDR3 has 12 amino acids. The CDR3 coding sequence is TGTGCCAGCAGTCCAGGTGGGGAAAAACTGTTTTTT. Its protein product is CASSPGGEKLFF.

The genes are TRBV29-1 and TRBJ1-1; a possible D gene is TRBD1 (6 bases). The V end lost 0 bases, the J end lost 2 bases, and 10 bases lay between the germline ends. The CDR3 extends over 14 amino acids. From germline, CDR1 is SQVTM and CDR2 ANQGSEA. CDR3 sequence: CSVEDAGVNTEAFF. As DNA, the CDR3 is TGCAGCGTTGAAGACGCAGGGGTTAACACTGAAGCTTTCTTT.

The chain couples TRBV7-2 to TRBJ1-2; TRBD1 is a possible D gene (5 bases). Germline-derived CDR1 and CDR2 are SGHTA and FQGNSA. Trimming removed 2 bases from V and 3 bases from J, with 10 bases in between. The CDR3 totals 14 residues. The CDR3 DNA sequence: TGTGCCAGCAGCTTAATGGGGGGGTACTATGGCTACACCTTC. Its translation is CASSLMGGYYGYTF.

The CDR3 DNA reads as TGCGCCAGCAGCCTCGGGGTAGGAAGAACGGCTCAAGAGACCCAGTACTTC. Protein: CASSLGVGRTAQETQYF. The V call is TRBV5-1, the J call TRBJ2-5, with D possibly matching TRBD2 (5 bases). Per germline, CDR1 SGHRS and CDR2 YFSETQ. Trimming took off 4 bases at V and 2 bases at J, with 21 bases between the two ends. This CDR3 contains 17 residues.

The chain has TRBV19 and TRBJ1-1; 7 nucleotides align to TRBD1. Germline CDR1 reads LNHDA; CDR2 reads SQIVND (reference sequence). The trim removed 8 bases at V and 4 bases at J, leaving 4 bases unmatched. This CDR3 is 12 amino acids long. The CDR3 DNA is TGTGCCAGTGGGACAGACCTCACTGAAGCTTTCTTT. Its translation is CASGTDLTEAFF.

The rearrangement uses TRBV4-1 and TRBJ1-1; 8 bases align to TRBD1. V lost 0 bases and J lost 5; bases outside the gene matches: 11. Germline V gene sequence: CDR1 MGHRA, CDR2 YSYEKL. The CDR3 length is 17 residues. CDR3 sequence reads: CASSQDQVGQGGTEAFF. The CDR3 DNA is TGCGCCAGCAGCCAAGATCAGGTAGGACAGGGTGGAACTGAAGCTTTCTTT.

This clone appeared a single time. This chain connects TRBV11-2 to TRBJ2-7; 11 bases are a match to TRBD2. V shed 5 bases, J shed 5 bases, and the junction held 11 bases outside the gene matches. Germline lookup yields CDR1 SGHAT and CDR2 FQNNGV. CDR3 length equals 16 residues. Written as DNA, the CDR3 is TGTGCCAGCAGCCAGCGAAGGACTAGCGGGTTCAACGAGCAGTACTTC. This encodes CASSQRRTSGFNEQYF.

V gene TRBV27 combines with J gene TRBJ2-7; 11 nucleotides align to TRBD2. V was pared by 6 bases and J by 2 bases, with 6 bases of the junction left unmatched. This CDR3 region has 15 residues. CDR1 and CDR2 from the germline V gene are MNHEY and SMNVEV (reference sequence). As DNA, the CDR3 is TGTGCCAGCAGAGTGACTAGCGGGATCACCTACGAGCAGTACTTC. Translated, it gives CASRVTSGITYEQYF.

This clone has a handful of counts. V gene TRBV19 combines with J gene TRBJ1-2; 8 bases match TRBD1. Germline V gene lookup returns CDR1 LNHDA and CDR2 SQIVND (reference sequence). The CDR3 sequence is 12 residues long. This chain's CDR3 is CQRTGWDYGYTF. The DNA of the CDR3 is TGTCAGCGGACAGGGTGGGACTATGGCTACACCTTC.

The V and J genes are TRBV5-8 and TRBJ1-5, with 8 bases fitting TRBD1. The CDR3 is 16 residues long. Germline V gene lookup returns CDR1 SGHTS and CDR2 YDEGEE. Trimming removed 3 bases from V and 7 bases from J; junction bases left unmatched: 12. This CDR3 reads CASSSHPGQGNQPQHF. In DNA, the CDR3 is TGTGCCAGCAGCTCCCATCCCGGACAGGGTAACCAGCCCCAGCATTTT.

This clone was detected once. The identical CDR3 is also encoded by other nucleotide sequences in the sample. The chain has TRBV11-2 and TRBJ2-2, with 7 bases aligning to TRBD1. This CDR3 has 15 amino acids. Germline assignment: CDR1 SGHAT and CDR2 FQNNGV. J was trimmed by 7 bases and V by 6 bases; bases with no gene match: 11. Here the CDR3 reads CASSSIKGAGGELFF. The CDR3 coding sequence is TGTGCCAGCAGTTCAATTAAGGGGGCTGGCGGGGAGCTGTTTTTT.

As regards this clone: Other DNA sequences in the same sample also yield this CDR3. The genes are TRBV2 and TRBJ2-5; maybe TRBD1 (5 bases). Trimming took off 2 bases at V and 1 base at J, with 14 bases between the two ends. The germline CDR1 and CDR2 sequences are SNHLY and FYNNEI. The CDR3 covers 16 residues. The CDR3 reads CASSEYLGPPQETQYF. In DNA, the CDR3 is TGTGCCAGCAGTGAATACCTGGGGCCCCCCCAAGAGACCCAGTACTTC.

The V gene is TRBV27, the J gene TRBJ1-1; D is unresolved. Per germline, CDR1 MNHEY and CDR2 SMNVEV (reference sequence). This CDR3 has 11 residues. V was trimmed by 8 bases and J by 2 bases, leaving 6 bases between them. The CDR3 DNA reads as TGTGCCAGCCGGGAAAACACTGAAGCTTTCTTT. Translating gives CASRENTEAFF.